Following are 11 T cell receptor beta chains from one sample sequenced in a study of blood T cell repertoires in COVID-19. Assay: immunoSEQ multiplex PCR; the TCRdb copy retains only in-frame clones and omits some. The sample contains 360,000 or so clones, around nine tenths of which appear only once. The sequenced sample consisted of PBMCs or T cells enriched from blood (not recorded which). The origin of the receptors is a woman aged 25 to 39 who had recovered from COVID-19.

This clone was seen more than once but under ten times. The chain employs TRBV19 and TRBJ2-3; 7 bases are a match to TRBD2. CDR1 is LNHDA and CDR2 is SQIVND in the germline V gene (reference sequence). After removal of 2 bases from V and 0 bases from J, the junction contained 5 bases not matched to a gene. The CDR3 has 16 residues. The CDR3 loop reads CASSISSGTSTDTQYF. Here the CDR3 DNA reads TGTGCCAGTAGTATATCCAGCGGGACTAGCACAGATACGCAGTATTTT.

CDR3 region: CASSPGTGGGNQPQHF. CDR3 DNA sequence: TGTGCCAGTAGTCCCGGGACAGGGGGCGGCAATCAGCCCCAGCATTTT. The J gene is TRBJ1-5, the V gene TRBV19; 12 positions agree with TRBD1. CDR1 is LNHDA, CDR2 SQIVND, per germline (reference sequence). The CDR3 has 16 residues. The ends lost 5 bases at V and 2 bases at J; junction bases unmatched: 4. Variable domain in full (rest from reference TRBV19 and TRBJ1-5): DGGITQSPKYLFRKEGQNVTLSCEQNLNHDAMYWYRQDPGQGLRLIYYSQIVNDFQKGDIAEGYSVSREKKESFPLTVTSAQKNPTAFYLCASSPGTGGGNQPQHFGDGTRLSIL.

J is TRBJ1-1 and V is TRBV27, with TRBD1 matching over 8 bases. CDR1 and CDR2 (germline): MNHEY, SMNVEV (reference sequence). The CDR3 sequence is 16 residues long. V lost 4 bases, J lost 8 bases, and 15 bases stayed unmatched. Written as DNA, the CDR3 is TGTGCCAGCAGTTCCTACGGACAGGGCCAGATTTCGGAAGCTTTCTTT. It is translated as CASSSYGQGQISEAFF.

The J gene is TRBJ1-6, the V gene TRBV7-2; unclear D gene. This CDR3 contains 15 residues. Germline lookup yields CDR1 SGHTA and CDR2 FQGNSA. V lost 1 base, J lost 7 bases, and 11 bases lay in between. The DNA for the CDR3 is TGTGCCAGCAGCTTAGAATCCAGGCCCAATTCACCCCTCCACTTT. Translating gives CASSLESRPNSPLHF.

The gene calls are TRBV10-2 and TRBJ2-1; TRBD2 matches 10 bases. The CDR3 loop spans 21 amino acids. Trimming cost V 6 bases and J 0 bases; bases outside gene matches: 20. The germline gives CDR1 WSHSY, CDR2 SAAADI. CDR3 loop: CASSRRKRDQAGGSSYNEQFF. The CDR3 nucleotides read TGCGCCAGCAGCAGACGAAAACGGGACCAAGCGGGAGGGAGCTCCTACAATGAGCAGTTCTTC.

This clone was observed a few times. V and J are TRBV4-1 and TRBJ1-2; TRBD1 is a possible D gene (5 bases). Trimming shortened V by 3 bases and J by 1 base, and 18 bases separated the two germline ends. CDR1 is MGHRA and CDR2 is YSYEKL in the germline V gene. The CDR3 length is 17 residues. CDR3 sequence reads: CASSHSQGLPDNYGYTF. In DNA form, the CDR3 reads TGCGCCAGCAGCCATTCCCAGGGACTACCGGATAACTATGGCTACACCTTC.

V is TRBV4-1 and J is TRBJ2-1; 12 nucleotides match TRBD2. Germline V lookup: CDR1 MGHRA, CDR2 YSYEKL. V lost 5 bases and J lost 7; bases outside the gene matches: 3. The length of the CDR3 is 14 residues. This chain's CDR3 is CASSRLAGVNEQFF. The CDR3 coding sequence is TGCGCCAGCAGCAGACTAGCGGGAGTAAATGAGCAGTTCTTC.

The V gene is TRBV27, the J gene TRBJ1-1; D is perhaps TRBD1 (6 bases). Trimming took 1 base from V and 2 from J, leaving 11 bases between them. The CDR3 runs to 15 residues. CDR1 is MNHEY and CDR2 is SMNVEV in the germline V gene (reference sequence). The chain's CDR3 is CASSLLRTANTEAFF. In DNA form, the CDR3 reads TGTGCCAGCAGTTTATTGCGGACAGCTAACACTGAAGCTTTCTTT.

The chain combines TRBV19 with TRBJ2-2; TRBD1 agrees at 9 bases. Trimming took 3 bases from V and 7 from J; bases not matched to a gene: 3. From germline, CDR1 is LNHDA and CDR2 SQIVND (reference sequence). The CDR3 loop spans 14 amino acids. CDR3 residues: CASSITGGGGELFF. The CDR3 DNA follows: TGTGCCAGTAGTATCACAGGGGGCGGCGGGGAGCTGTTTTTT.

The chain employs TRBV27 and TRBJ2-1, with TRBD2 as a possible D gene (5 bases). V was cut by 3 bases and J by 9 bases, with 12 bases left in between. Germline lookup yields CDR1 MNHEY and CDR2 SMNVEV (reference sequence). CDR3 length equals 13 residues. For the CDR3, the DNA is TGTGCCAGCAGTTTTGGCGGGCGGAGTGAGCAGTTCTTC. It encodes CASSFGGRSEQFF.

The chain combines TRBV5-5 with TRBJ1-6, with 11 bases aligning to TRBD1. The ends lost 6 bases at V and 7 bases at J; junction bases unmatched: 3. From germline, CDR1 is SGHKS and CDR2 YYEKEE (reference sequence). This CDR3 has 14 residues. Here the CDR3 reads CASTRDRGNSPLHF. The CDR3 coding sequence is TGTGCCAGCACCAGGGACAGGGGGAATTCACCCCTCCACTTT.